The subject of this entry is one T cell receptor beta chain. Its antigen is still unknown. These data come from a study of cytomegalovirus exposure and HLA in healthy donors. Overall study: Among the approximately 370 donors who were genotyped, roughly 76% fell in the genetic ancestry cluster that is associated with self-reported Caucasian donors. Findings and caveats of the study: Analyses of presence/absence relied on an assumption of roughly uniform sequencing depth across donors. A few chains linked to CMV were shown in vitro to be specific for CMV antigens.

This CDR3 has 15 amino acids. V lost 7 bases and J lost 3; bases outside the gene matches: 10. Per germline, CDR1 LNHDA and CDR2 SQIVND (reference sequence). PCR involved 60 Vbeta and 13 Jbeta primers. Some clones are missing from TCRdb's copy, which holds only in-frame ones; the method was immunoSEQ multiplex PCR. This table holds some 140,000 clones, more than 75% found once. It was healthy bone marrow donors who served as donors. The V call is TRBV19, the J call TRBJ2-7; the match to TRBD1 covers 9 bases. The sample taken for sequencing was PBMCs. This clonotype was obtained from a man aged 25-45 years in good health and CMV-seropositive. The CDR3 sequence is CASKKSTGGFYEQYF. The CDR3 DNA reads as TGTGCCAGTAAGAAGTCGACAGGGGGTTTCTACGAGCAGTACTTC.